Reported below is one TCR beta chain. This entry is derived from a study of blood T cell repertoires in COVID-19. V was trimmed by 3 bases and J by 2 bases, leaving 11 bases between them. The CDR3 sequence is 13 residues long. CDR1 is GTSNPN and CDR2 is SVGIG in the germline V gene (reference sequence). Sequencing used immunoSEQ multiplex PCR; TCRdb keeps in-frame clones, though not all of them. The data hold under 140,000 clones, with approximately 79% observed a single time. The sample consisted of peripheral blood. The V gene is TRBV30, the J gene TRBJ2-7; D is unclear. This receptor was taken from a woman of 80 years or more with active or convalescent COVID-19. CDR3 sequence reads: CAWRSAGTYEQYF. The CDR3 DNA follows: TGTGCCTGGAGATCGGCAGGAACCTACGAGCAGTACTTC.